This T cell receptor beta chain came from a study of control samples from healthy donors and cancer patients. Sequencing used immunoSEQ multiplex PCR; TCRdb keeps in-frame clones, though not all of them. Altogether about 140,000 clones are present, 85% to 90% being singletons, with the ten largest covering over 1.5%. Sequencing was done on a sample of blood. The TCR was taken from a man younger than 35 in good health.

CDR3 bases: TGTGCCAGCAGCTTACTCGTGGGGGGGAACACCGGGGAGCTGTTTTTT. Translation gives CASSLLVGGNTGELFF. This chain connects TRBV7-2 to TRBJ2-2; D possibly corresponds to TRBD2 (6 bases). The germline V and J ends were trimmed by 2 bases and 1 base, with 11 bases remaining between them. CDR3 size: 16 residues. Germline V lookup: CDR1 SGHTA, CDR2 FQGNSA.